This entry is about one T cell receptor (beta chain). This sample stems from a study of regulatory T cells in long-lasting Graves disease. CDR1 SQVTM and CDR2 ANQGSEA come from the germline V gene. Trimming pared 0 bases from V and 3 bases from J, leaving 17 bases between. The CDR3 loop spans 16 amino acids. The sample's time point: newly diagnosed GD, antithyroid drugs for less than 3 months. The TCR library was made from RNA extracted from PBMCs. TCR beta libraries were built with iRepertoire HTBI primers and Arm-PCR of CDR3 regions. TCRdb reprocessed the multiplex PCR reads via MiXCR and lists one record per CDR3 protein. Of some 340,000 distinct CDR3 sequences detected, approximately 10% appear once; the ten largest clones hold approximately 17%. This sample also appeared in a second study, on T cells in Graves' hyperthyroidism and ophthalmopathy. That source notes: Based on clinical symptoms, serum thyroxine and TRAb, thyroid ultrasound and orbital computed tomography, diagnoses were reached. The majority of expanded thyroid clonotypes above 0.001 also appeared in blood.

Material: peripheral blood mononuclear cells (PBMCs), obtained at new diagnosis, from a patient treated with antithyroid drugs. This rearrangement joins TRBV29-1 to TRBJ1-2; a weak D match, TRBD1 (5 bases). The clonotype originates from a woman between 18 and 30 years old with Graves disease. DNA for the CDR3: TGCAGCGTTGAAGACCCCTGGGGCAGTTTGGACTATGGCTACACCTTC. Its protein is CSVEDPWGSLDYGYTF.